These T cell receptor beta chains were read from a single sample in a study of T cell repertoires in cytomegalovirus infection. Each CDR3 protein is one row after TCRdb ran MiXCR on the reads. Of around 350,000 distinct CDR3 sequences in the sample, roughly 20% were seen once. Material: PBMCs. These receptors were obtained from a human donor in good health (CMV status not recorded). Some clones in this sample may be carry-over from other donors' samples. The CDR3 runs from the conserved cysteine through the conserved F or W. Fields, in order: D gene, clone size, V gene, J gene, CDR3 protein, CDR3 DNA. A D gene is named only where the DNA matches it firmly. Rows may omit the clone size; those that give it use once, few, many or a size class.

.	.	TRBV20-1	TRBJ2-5	CSARTTRETQYF	TGCAGTGCTAGGACTACCCGGGAGACCCAGTACTTC
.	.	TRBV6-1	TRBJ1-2	CASIPAGVPQGYTF	TGTGCCAGCATCCCCGCCGGGGTACCTCAGGGCTACACCTTC
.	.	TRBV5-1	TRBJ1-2	CASSLYGNYGYTF	TGCGCCAGCAGCTTGTACGGTAACTATGGCTACACCTTC
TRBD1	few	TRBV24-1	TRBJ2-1	CATSDPGTGNNEQFF	TGTGCCACCAGTGATCCCGGGACAGGGAACAATGAGCAGTTCTTC
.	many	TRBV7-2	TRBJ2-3	CASSMVGGADTQYF	TGTGCCAGCAGCATGGTTGGGGGCGCAGATACGCAGTATTTT
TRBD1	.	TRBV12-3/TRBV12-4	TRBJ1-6	CATTSGQYNSPLHF	TGTGCCACTACCTCGGGACAGTATAATTCACCCCTCCACTTT
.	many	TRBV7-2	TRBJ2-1	CASSPDRSRGNNEQFF	TGTGCCAGCAGCCCCGACCGCAGCAGGGGCAACAATGAGCAGTTCTTC
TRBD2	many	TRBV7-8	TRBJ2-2	CASSLDRLAGDTGELFF	TGTGCCAGCAGCTTAGATCGTCTAGCGGGGGACACCGGGGAGCTGTTTTTT
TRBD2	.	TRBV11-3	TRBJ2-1	CASSGAGGLFF	TGTGCCAGCAGCGGAGCGGGGGGTCTGTTCTTC
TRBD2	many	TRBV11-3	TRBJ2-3	CASSLGTSRTDTQYF	TGTGCCAGCAGCCTTGGGACTAGTCGGACAGATACGCAGTATTTT
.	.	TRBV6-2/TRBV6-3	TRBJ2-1	CASSYGDSGYNEGQFF	TGTGCCAGCAGTTACGGAGATTCTGGCTACAATGAAGGGCAGTTCTTC
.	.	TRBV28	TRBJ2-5	CASSQFAGSVQETQYF	TGTGCCAGCAGCCAATTCGCAGGGTCCGTCCAAGAGACCCAGTACTTC
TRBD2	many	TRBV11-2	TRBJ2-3	CASSPGLAGGDTQYF	TGTGCCAGCAGCCCCGGACTAGCGGGAGGAGATACGCAGTATTTT
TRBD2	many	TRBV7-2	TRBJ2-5	CASSLAGGEETQYF	TGTGCCAGCAGCTTAGCGGGAGGGGAGGAGACCCAGTACTTC
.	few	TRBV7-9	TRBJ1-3	CASSLAGDSGNTIYF	TGTGCCAGCAGCTTAGCCGGGGACTCTGGAAACACCATATATTTT
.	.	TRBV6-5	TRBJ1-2	CASSKAGVAPDGYTF	TGTGCCAGCAGTAAGGCAGGTGTAGCCCCCGATGGCTACACCTTC
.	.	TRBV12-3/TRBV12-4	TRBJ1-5	CASSSVASNQPQHF	TGTGCCAGCAGTTCAGTGGCTAGCAATCAGCCCCAGCATTTT
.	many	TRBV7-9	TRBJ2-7	CASSTSGSLSEQYF	TGTGCCAGCAGCACAAGTGGATCGCTCTCCGAGCAGTACTTC
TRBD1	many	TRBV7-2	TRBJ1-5	CASSLTGGIGQPQHF	TGTGCCAGCAGCTTGACAGGGGGGATAGGGCAGCCCCAGCATTTT
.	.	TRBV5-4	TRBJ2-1	CASSPWTGRNEQFF	TGTGCCAGCAGCCCCTGGACGGGCCGCAATGAGCAGTTCTTC
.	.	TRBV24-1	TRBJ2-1	CATSGGRNSYNEQFF	TGTGCCACCAGTGGTGGCAGGAACTCCTACAATGAGCAGTTCTTC
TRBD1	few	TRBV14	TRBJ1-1	CASSQTGGRRNTEAFF	TGTGCCAGCAGTCAGACAGGGGGCCGCCGGAACACTGAAGCTTTCTTT
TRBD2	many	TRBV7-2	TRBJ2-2	CASSLAPGLAGRGATGELFF	TGTGCCAGCAGCTTAGCCCCGGGACTAGCGGGAAGGGGGGCGACCGGGGAGCTGTTTTTT
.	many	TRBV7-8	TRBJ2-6	CASSALQGESGANVLTF	TGTGCCAGCAGCGCCCTCCAGGGTGAGAGTGGGGCCAACGTCCTGACTTTC